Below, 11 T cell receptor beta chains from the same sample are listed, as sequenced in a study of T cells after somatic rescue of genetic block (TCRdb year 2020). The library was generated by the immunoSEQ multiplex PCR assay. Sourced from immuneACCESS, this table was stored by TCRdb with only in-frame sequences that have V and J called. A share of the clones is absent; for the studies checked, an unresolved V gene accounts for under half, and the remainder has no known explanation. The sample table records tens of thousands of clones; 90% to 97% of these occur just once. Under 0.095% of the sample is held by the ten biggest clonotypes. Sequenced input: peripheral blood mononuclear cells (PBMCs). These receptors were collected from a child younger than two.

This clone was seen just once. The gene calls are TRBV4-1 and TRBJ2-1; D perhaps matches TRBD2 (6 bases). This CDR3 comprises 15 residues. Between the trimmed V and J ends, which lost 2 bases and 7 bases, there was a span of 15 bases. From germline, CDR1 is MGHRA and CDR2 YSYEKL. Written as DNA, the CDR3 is TGCGCCAGCAGCCAATGGGAGACCGGAGGGAATGAGCAGTTCTTC. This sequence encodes CASSQWETGGNEQFF.

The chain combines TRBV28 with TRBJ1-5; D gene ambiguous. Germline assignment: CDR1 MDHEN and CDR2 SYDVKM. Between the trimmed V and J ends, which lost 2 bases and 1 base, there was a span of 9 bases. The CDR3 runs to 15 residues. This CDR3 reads CASSLLRASNQPQHF. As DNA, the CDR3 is TGTGCCAGCAGTTTACTGAGGGCAAGCAATCAGCCCCAGCATTTT. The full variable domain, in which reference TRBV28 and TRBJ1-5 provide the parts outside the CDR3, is DVKVTQSSRYLVKRTGEKVFLECVQDMDHENMFWYRQDPGLGLRLIYFSYDVKMKEKGDIPEGYSVSREKKERFSLILESASTNQTSMYLCASSLLRASNQPQHFGDGTRLSIL.

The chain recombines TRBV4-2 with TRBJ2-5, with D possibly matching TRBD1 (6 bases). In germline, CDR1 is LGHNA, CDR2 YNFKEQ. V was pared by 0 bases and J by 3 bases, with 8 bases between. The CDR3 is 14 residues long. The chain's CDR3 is CASSQDRGKETQYF. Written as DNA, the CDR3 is TGTGCCAGCAGCCAAGACAGGGGAAAAGAGACCCAGTACTTC.

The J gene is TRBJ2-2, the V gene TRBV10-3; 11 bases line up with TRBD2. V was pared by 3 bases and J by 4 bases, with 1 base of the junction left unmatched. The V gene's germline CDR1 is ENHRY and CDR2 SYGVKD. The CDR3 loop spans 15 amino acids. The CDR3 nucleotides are TGTGCCATCAGTGAAACTAGCGGGAGCACCGGGGAGCTGTTTTTT. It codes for CAISETSGSTGELFF.

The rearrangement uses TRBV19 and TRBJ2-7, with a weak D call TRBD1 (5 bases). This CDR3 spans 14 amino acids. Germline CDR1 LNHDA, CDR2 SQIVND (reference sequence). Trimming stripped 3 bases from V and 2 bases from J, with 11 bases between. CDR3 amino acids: CASSITQGPYEQYF. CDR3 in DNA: TGTGCCAGTAGTATCACTCAGGGTCCCTACGAGCAGTACTTC.

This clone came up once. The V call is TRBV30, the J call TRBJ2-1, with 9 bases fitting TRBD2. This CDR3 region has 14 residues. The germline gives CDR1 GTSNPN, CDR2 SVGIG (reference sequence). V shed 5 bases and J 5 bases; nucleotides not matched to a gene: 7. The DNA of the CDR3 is TGTGCCTGGTTGGGACTAGCTGTGCACAATGAGCAGTTCTTC. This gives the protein CAWLGLAVHNEQFF.

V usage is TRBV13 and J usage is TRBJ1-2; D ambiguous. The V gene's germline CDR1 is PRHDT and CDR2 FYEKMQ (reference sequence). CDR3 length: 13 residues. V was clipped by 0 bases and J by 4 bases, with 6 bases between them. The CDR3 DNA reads TGTGCCAGCAGCTTAGGCCGCGGCTATGGCTACACCTTC. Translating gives CASSLGRGYGYTF.

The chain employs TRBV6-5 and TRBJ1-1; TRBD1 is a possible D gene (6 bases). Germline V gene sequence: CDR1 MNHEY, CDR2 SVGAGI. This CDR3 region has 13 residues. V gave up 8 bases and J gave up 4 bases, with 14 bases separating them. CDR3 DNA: TGTGCCAGCGGTTTAGGGGGGGGCACTGAAGCTTTCTTT. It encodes CASGLGGGTEAFF.

In DNA form, the CDR3 reads TGTGCCAGTAGGGGACACTATGGCTACACCTTC. Encoded protein: CASRGHYGYTF. The genes are TRBV19 and TRBJ1-2; maybe TRBD1 (5 bases). V gave up 6 bases and J gave up 3 bases, with 5 bases separating them. The CDR3 is 11 amino acids. CDR1 is LNHDA and CDR2 is SQIVND in the germline V gene (reference sequence).

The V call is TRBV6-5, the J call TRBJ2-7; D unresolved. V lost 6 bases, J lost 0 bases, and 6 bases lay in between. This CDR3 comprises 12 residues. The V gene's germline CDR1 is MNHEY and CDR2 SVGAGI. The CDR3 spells CASRRNSYEQYF. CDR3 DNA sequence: TGTGCCAGCAGAAGGAACTCCTACGAGCAGTACTTC.

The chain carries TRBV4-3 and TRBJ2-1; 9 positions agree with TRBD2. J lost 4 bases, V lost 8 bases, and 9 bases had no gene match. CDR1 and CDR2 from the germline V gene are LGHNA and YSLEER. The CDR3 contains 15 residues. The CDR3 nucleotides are TGCGCCAGCGCTAGAAGGACTAGCGTTTACAATGAGCAGTTCTTC. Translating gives CASARRTSVYNEQFF.